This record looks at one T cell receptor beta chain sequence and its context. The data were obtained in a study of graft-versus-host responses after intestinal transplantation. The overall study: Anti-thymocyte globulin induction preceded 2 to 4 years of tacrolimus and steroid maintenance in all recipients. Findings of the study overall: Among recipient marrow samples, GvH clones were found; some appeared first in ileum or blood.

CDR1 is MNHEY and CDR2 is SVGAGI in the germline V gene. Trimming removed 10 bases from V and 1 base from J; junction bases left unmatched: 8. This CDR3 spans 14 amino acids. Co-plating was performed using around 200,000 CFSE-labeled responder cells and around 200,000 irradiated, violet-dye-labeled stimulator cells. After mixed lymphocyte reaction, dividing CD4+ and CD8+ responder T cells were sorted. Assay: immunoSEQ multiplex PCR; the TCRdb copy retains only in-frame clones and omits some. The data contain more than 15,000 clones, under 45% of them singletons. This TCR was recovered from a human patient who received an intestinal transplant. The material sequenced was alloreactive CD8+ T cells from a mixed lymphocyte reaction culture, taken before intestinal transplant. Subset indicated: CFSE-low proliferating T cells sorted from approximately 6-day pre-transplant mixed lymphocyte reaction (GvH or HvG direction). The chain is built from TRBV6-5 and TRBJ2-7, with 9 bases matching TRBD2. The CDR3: CAIKKREVSYEQYF. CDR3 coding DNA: TGTGCCATTAAAAAGCGGGAGGTTTCCTACGAGCAGTACTTC.